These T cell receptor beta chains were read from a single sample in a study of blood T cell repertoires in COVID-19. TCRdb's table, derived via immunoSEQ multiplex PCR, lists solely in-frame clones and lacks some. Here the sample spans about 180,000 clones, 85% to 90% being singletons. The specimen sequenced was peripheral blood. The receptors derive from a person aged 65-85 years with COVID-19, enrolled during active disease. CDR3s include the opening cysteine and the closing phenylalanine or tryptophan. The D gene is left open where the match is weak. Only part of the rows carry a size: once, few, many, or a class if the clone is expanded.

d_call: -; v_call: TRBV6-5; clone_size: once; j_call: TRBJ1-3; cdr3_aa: CASSYDRLVGNTIYF; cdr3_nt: TGTGCCAGCAGTTATGACAGGCTAGTTGGAAACACCATATATTTT
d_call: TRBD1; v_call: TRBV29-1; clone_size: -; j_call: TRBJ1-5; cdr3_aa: CSVDRLDRGRRGNQPQHF; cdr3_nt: TGCAGCGTTGATAGATTGGACAGGGGGAGGAGGGGCAATCAGCCCCAGCATTTT
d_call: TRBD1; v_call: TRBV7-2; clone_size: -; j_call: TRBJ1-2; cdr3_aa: CASSSVRGHGGYTF; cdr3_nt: TGTGCCAGCAGCTCCGTTAGGGGGCACGGGGGCTACACCTTC
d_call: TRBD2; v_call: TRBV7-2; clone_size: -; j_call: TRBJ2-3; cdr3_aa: CASSPRTSGGAWDTQYF; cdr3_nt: TGTGCCAGCAGCCCCCGGACTAGCGGGGGGGCGTGGGATACGCAGTATTTT
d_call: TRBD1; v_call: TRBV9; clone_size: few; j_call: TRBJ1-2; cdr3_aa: CASSVGFFWWDSNESYYGYTF; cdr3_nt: TGTGCCAGCAGCGTAGGGTTTTTTTGGTGGGACAGTAATGAATCCTACTATGGCTACACCTTC
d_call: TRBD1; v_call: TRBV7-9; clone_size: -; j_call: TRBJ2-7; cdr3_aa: CASSSLDRDPRGF; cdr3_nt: TGTGCCAGCAGCTCCCTAGACAGGGACCCAAGAGGGTTC
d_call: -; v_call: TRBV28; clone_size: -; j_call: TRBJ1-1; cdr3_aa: CASRPSGRTEAFF; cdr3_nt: TGTGCCAGCAGGCCTTCAGGGAGGACTGAAGCTTTCTTT
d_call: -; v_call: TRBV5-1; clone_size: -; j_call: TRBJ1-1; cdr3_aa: CASSSGGQHTSEAFF; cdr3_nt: TGCGCCAGCAGCTCCGGCGGGCAGCATACGTCTGAAGCTTTCTTT
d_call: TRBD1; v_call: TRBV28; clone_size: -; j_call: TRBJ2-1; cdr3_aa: CASSPPGQRYNEQFF; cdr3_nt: TGTGCCAGCAGCCCCCCGGGACAGAGATACAATGAGCAGTTCTTC
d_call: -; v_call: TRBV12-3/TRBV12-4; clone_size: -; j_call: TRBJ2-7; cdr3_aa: CASSSLPYEQYF; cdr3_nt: TGTGCCAGCAGTTCTCTACCCTACGAGCAGTACTTC
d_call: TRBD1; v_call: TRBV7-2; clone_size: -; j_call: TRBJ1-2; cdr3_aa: CASSPDRSLGGYGYTF; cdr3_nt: TGTGCCAGCAGCCCGGACAGGTCCCTTGGGGGCTATGGCTACACCTTC
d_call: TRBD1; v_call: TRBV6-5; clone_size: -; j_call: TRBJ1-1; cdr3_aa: CASSYVTGRNTEAFF; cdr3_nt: TGTGCCAGCAGTTACGTGACAGGGCGGAACACTGAAGCTTTCTTT
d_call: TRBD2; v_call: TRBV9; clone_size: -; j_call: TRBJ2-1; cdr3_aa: CASSVPSGTSGSYEQFF; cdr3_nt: TGTGCCAGCAGCGTACCCTCCGGGACTAGCGGGAGCTATGAGCAGTTCTTC
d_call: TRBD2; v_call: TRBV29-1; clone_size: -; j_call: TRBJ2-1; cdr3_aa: CSVEGGREGLNEQFF; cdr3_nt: TGCAGCGTTGAAGGAGGGCGGGAGGGCTTAAATGAGCAGTTCTTC
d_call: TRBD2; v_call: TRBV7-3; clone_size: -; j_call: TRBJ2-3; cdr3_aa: CASSLGLAGGEDTQYF; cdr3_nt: TGTGCCAGCAGCTTGGGACTAGCGGGAGGGGAAGATACGCAGTATTTT
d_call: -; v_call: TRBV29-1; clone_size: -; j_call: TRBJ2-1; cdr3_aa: CSACPRVNPNEQFF; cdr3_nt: TGCAGCGCATGCCCCCGGGTCAACCCCAATGAGCAGTTCTTC
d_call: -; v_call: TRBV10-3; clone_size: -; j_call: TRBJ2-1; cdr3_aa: CAISANADEQFF; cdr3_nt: TGTGCCATCAGCGCCAACGCGGATGAGCAGTTCTTC
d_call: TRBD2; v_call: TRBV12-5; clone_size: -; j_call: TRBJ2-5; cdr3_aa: CASGLAGPLETQYF; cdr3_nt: TGTGCTAGTGGACTAGCGGGCCCCCTGGAGACCCAGTACTTC
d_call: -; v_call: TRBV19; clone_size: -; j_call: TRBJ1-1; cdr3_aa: CASIPSTFKTGNTEAFF; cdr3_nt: TGTGCCAGTATCCCCTCGACCTTTAAAACAGGGAACACTGAAGCTTTCTTT
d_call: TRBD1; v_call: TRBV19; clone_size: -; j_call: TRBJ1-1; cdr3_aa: CASSNDRANTEAFF; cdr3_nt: TGTGCCAGTAGTAACGACAGGGCGAACACTGAAGCTTTCTTT
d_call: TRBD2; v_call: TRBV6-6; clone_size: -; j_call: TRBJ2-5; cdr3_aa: CASSGLVQETQYF; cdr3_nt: TGTGCCAGCAGTGGACTAGTCCAAGAGACCCAGTACTTC
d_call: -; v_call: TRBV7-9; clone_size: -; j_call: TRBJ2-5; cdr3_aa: CASSFFGGGRETQYF; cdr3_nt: TGTGCCAGCAGCTTTTTTGGGGGAGGTCGAGAGACCCAGTACTTC
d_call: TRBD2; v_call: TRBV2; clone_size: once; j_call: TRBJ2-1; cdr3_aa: CASSFPLAGGSAEQFF; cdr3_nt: TGTGCCAGCAGTTTCCCGCTAGCGGGAGGTTCGGCTGAGCAGTTCTTC
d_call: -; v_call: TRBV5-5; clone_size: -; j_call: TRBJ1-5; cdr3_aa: CASRTTDSPNQPQHF; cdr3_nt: TGTGCCAGCAGAACCACGGACAGCCCTAATCAGCCCCAGCATTTT
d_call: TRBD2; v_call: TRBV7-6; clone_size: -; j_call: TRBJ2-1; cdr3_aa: CASSLALWASGRGGNNEQFF; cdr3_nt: TGTGCCAGCAGCTTAGCGCTATGGGCTAGCGGGAGAGGGGGTAACAATGAGCAGTTCTTC
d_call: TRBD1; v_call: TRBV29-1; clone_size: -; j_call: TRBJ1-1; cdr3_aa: CSVVRGVNTEAFF; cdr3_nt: TGCAGCGTAGTCAGGGGGGTGAACACTGAAGCTTTCTTT
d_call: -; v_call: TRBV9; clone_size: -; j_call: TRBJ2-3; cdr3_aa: CASALTSTDTQYF; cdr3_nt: TGTGCCAGCGCCCTAACTAGCACAGATACGCAGTATTTT
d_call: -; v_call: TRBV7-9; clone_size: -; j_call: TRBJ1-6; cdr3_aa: CASSFVAQEDWSPLHF; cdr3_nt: TGTGCCAGCAGCTTCGTGGCCCAGGAGGATTGGTCACCCCTCCACTTT
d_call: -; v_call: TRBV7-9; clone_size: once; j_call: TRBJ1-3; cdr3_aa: CASSSVHNTIYF; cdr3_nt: TGTGCCAGCAGCTCCGTACACAACACCATATATTTT
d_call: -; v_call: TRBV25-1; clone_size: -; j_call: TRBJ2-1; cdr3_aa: CASSDIGAYDEQFF; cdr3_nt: TGTGCCAGCAGTGATATTGGGGCGTACGATGAGCAGTTCTTC
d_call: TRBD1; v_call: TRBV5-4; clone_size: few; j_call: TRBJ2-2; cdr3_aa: CASSLARTGGTGELFF; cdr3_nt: TGTGCCAGCAGCTTGGCAAGGACAGGGGGCACCGGGGAGCTGTTTTTT
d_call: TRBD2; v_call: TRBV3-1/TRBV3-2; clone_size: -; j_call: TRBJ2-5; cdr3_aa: CASSQANGAGAETQYF; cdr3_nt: TGTGCCAGCAGTCAGGCGAACGGAGCGGGAGCAGAGACCCAGTACTTC
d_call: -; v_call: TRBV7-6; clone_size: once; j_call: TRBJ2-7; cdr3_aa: CASSSLSRGSEQYF; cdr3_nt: TGTGCCAGCAGCTCCCTCAGCAGGGGATCCGAGCAGTACTTC
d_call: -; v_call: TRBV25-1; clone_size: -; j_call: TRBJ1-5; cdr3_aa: CASGGGGNQPQHF; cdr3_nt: TGTGCCAGCGGAGGAGGGGGCAATCAGCCCCAGCATTTT
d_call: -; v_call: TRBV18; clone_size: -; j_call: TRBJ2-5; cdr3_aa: CASSRQSQETQYF; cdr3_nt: TGTGCCAGCTCTCGACAGAGTCAAGAGACCCAGTACTTC
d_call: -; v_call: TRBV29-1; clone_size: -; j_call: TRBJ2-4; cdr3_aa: CSVVLAPPALAKNIQYF; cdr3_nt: TGCAGCGTTGTACTAGCCCCCCCGGCTCTAGCCAAAAACATTCAGTACTTC
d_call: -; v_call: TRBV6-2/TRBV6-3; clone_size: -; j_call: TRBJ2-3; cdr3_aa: CASSFPVGDTQYF; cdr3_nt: TGTGCCAGCAGTTTCCCGGTTGGAGATACGCAGTATTTT
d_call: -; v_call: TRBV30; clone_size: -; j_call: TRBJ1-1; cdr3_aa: CAWSQSNTEAFF; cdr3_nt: TGTGCCTGGAGTCAGTCGAACACTGAAGCTTTCTTT
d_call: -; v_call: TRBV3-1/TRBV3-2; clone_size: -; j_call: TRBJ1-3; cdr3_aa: CASSQFKGGNTIYF; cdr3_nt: TGTGCCAGCAGCCAATTCAAGGGGGGAAACACCATATATTTT
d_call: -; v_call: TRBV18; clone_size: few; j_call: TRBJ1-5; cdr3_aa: CASSPQQGFGQPQHF; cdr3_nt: TGTGCCAGCTCACCGCAGCAGGGCTTCGGTCAGCCCCAGCATTTT
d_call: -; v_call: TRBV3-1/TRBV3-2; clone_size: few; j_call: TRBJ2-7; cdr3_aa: CASSQGRRASYEQYF; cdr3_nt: TGTGCCAGCAGCCAAGGGAGGAGAGCCTCCTACGAGCAGTACTTC
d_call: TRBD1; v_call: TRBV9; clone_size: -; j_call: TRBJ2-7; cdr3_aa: CASSVGSGQGAYEQYF; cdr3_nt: TGTGCCAGCAGCGTAGGATCGGGACAGGGGGCTTACGAGCAGTACTTC
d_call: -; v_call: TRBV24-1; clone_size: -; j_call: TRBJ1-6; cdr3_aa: CATSASYNNSPLHF; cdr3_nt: TGTGCCACCAGTGCCTCATACAATAATTCACCCCTCCACTTT
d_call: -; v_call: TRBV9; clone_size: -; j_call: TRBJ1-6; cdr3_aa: CASSIRPAGDSPLHF; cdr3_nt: TGTGCCAGCAGTATCCGGCCCGCGGGGGATTCACCCCTCCACTTT
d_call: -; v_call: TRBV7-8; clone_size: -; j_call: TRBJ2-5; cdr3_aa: CASRAGLLGPETQYF; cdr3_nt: TGTGCCAGCAGGGCGGGACTCCTAGGGCCAGAGACCCAGTACTTC
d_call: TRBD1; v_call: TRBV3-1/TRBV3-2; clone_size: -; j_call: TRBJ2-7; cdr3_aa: CASSQVRGRSSSYEQYF; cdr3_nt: TGTGCCAGCAGCCAAGTCAGGGGGCGTAGCAGCTCCTACGAGCAGTACTTC
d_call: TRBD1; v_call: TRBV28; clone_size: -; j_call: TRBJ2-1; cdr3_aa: CASIGYSGGPTNEQFF; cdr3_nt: TGTGCCAGCATTGGGTACTCAGGGGGTCCCACGAATGAGCAGTTCTTC
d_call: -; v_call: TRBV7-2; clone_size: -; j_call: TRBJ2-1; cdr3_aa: CASSREFGVNNEQFF; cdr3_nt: TGTGCCAGCAGCCGGGAGTTCGGGGTGAACAATGAGCAGTTCTTC
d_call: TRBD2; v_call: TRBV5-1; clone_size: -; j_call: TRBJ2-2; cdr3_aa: CASKSGSNTGELFF; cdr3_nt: TGCGCCAGCAAGAGCGGGAGTAACACCGGGGAGCTGTTTTTT